This T cell receptor beta chain was identified during a study of OX40 agonist ivuxolimab in advanced cancers. Study as a whole: Patients undergoing dose escalation presented with hepatocellular carcinoma, melanoma, renal cell or head and neck cancer.

On this clone: Its antigen remains unidentified.

Clones were sequenced by immunoSEQ multiplex PCR, and TCRdb holds only the in-frame ones, with some missing. The top ten clones hold roughly an eighth of a sample with tens of thousands of clones, around nine tenths of them seen once. This CDR3 has 13 amino acids. Germline CDR1 and CDR2: SGHRS and YFSETQ. V lost 2 bases and J lost 5, with 11 bases in between. Whole-study results and caveats: Among the lowest peripheral clonal expansion occurred in 0.1-3.0 mg/kg partial responders.

The clonotype comes from an adult with an advanced solid tumor such as melanoma, head and neck, liver or kidney cancer. This sequence joins TRBV5-1 and TRBJ2-7; D call uncertain. The specimen was CD4+ or CD8+ T cells sorted from blood, collected in a trial of the OX40 agonist ivuxolimab. CDR3 bases: TGCGCCAGCAGCTTTCGATATCCGGACGAGCAGTACTTC. Protein sequence: CASSFRYPDEQYF.